The 25 T cell receptor beta chains below were found in one sample sequenced in a study of PD-1 blockade in classical Hodgkin lymphoma. The patients all showed relapse after autologous stem cell transplantation, while their brentuximab vedotin exposure varied. Assay: immunoSEQ multiplex PCR; the TCRdb copy retains only in-frame clones and omits some. The sample consists of 12,000 to 15,000 clones, approximately 86% of them appearing once. This specimen consisted of peripheral blood mononuclear cells (PBMCs), obtained at baseline. The receptors come from a human donor with classical Hodgkin lymphoma.

This chain links TRBV11-2 with TRBJ1-6; D remains ambiguous. The ends were cut back, 1 base at V and 9 bases at J, with 10 bases in the middle. The CDR3 has 14 amino acids. Germline V gene sequence: CDR1 SGHAT, CDR2 FQNNGV. The CDR3 bases are TGTGCCAGCAGCTTAGTCATGGAAATTTCACCCCTCCACTTT. The encoded protein is CASSLVMEISPLHF.

The rearrangement uses TRBV25-1 and TRBJ2-1, with TRBD2 identical over 12 bases. The germline gives CDR1 MGHDK, CDR2 SYGVNS. This CDR3 is built from 18 residues. The junction had 8 bases not matched to a gene; V was cut back by 5 bases and J by 0 bases. The CDR3 loop is CASSSTSGGNRSYNEQFF. The CDR3 DNA reads as TGTGCCAGCAGTTCGACTAGCGGGGGTAACCGCTCCTACAATGAGCAGTTCTTC.

The CDR3 coding sequence is TGTGCCAGCAGTTTGGGTAGTACCTGGGGTTACGATGAGCAGTTCTTC. Amino acids: CASSLGSTWGYDEQFF. The V gene is TRBV28, the J gene TRBJ2-1; D is ambiguous. V gave up 3 bases and J gave up 8 bases, with 20 bases separating them. The CDR3 length is 16 residues. Germline values: CDR1 MDHEN, CDR2 SYDVKM.

V usage is TRBV9 and J usage is TRBJ1-1; the D is unclear. The CDR3 loop spans 13 amino acids. Trimming removed 3 bases from V and 0 bases from J, with 6 bases in between. Germline V CDR1 and CDR2: SGDLS, YYNGEE. As DNA, the CDR3 is TGTGCCAGCAGCGCCCGGGTGAACACTGAAGCTTTCTTT. Its translation: CASSARVNTEAFF.

The rearrangement joins TRBV7-6 to TRBJ1-2; 12 bases map to TRBD1. V was pared by 5 bases and J by 7 bases, with 11 bases of the junction left unmatched. The CDR3 runs to 16 residues. Germline-derived CDR1 and CDR2 are SGHVS and FNYEAQ. The CDR3 region is CASSPGTGGGLTGYTF. In DNA, the CDR3 is TGTGCCAGCAGCCCCGGGACAGGGGGCGGGCTTACTGGCTACACCTTC.

This clone was seen a single time. V and J are TRBV30 and TRBJ2-1, with D possibly matching TRBD2 (5 bases). This CDR3 region has 17 residues. V was cut by 4 bases and J by 0 bases, with 19 bases left in between. Germline CDR1 is GTSNPN and CDR2 is SVGIG (reference sequence). CDR3 nucleotide sequence: TGTGCCTGGACTCCGGACTTCCCCCGCAGCTCCTACAATGAGCAGTTCTTC. Translating it yields CAWTPDFPRSSYNEQFF.

This CDR3 reads CASSPPEGTDTQYF. The DNA for the CDR3 is TGTGCCAGCTCACCGCCAGAGGGTACAGATACGCAGTATTTT. This chain uses TRBV18 with TRBJ2-3; tentative D call: TRBD2 (5 bases). The CDR3 totals 14 residues. The ends were cut back, 3 bases at V and 3 bases at J, with 10 bases in the middle. Germline V gene data show CDR1 as KGHSH and CDR2 as LQKENI.

This clone has only one observation. The rearrangement links TRBV28 to TRBJ2-7; D remains unclear. The V gene's germline CDR1 is MDHEN and CDR2 SYDVKM. The V end lost 7 bases, the J end lost 2 bases, and 21 bases lay between the germline ends. CDR3 length equals 16 residues. The chain's CDR3 is CASISRLGRVTYEQYF. CDR3 nucleotides: TGTGCCAGCATCTCCCGTTTAGGAAGGGTGACCTACGAGCAGTACTTC. The variable domain in full, with the rest retrieved from reference TRBV28 and TRBJ2-7, is DVKVTQSSRYLVKRTGEKVFLECVQDMDHENMFWYRQDPGLGLRLIYFSYDVKMKEKGDIPEGYSVSREKKERFSLILESASTNQTSMYLCASISRLGRVTYEQYFGPGTRLTVT.

The chain has TRBV19 and TRBJ2-6, with unresolved D. CDR1 is LNHDA, CDR2 SQIVND, per germline (reference sequence). There are 18 residues in the CDR3. With 1 base removed from V and 1 base from J, the gap between germline ends came to 14 bases. CDR3 residues: CASSIGLLLGSGANVLTF. The CDR3 DNA follows: TGTGCCAGTAGTATAGGGTTATTATTAGGGTCTGGGGCCAACGTCCTGACTTTC. Full variable domain (rest looked up from reference TRBV19 and TRBJ2-6): DGGITQSPKYLFRKEGQNVTLSCEQNLNHDAMYWYRQDPGQGLRLIYYSQIVNDFQKGDIAEGYSVSREKKESFPLTVTSAQKNPTAFYLCASSIGLLLGSGANVLTFGAGSRLTVL.

V is TRBV25-1 and J is TRBJ2-1; TRBD2 aligns across 7 bases. The CDR3 sequence is 15 residues long. Trimming at V came to 7 bases and at J to 3 bases, leaving 9 bases not matched to a gene. Germline values: CDR1 MGHDK, CDR2 SYGVNS. The CDR3 DNA reads TGTGCCAGCATTAAAACGGGGGGTAACTACAATGAGCAGTTCTTC. Protein product: CASIKTGGNYNEQFF.

This chain connects TRBV4-3 to TRBJ2-1; 13 bases line up with TRBD2. V shed 0 bases, J shed 5 bases, and the junction held 4 bases outside the gene matches. From germline, CDR1 is LGHNA and CDR2 YSLEER. The CDR3 extends over 17 amino acids. The CDR3 region has the DNA TGCGCCAGCAGCCAAGATGGTGGACTAGCGGGGGACAATGAGCAGTTCTTC. Translated, it gives CASSQDGGLAGDNEQFF.

V usage is TRBV2 and J usage is TRBJ2-7; 7 nucleotides line up with TRBD1. Germline CDR1 and CDR2: SNHLY and FYNNEI. The CDR3 is made up of 12 amino acids. Losses at the gene ends were 6 bases for V and 5 bases for J; bases not matched to a gene: 4. CDR3 sequence (DNA): TGTGCCAGCAGCGTTGACAGGGACGAGCAGTACTTC. Translation gives CASSVDRDEQYF.

This chain uses TRBV27 with TRBJ2-1, with no clear D. Trimming stripped 2 bases from V and 3 bases from J, with 11 bases between. Looked up from germline, CDR1 is MNHEY and CDR2 is SMNVEV (reference sequence). CDR3 length: 15 amino acids. The CDR3 DNA follows: TGTGCCAGCAGTTTAGCTGGCGGCGGCTACAATGAGCAGTTCTTC. It yields the protein CASSLAGGGYNEQFF.

The gene calls are TRBV4-3 and TRBJ2-7, with D perhaps matching TRBD2 (6 bases). The V gene's germline CDR1 is LGHNA and CDR2 YSLEER. V lost 8 bases, J lost 3 bases, and 14 bases lay in between. This CDR3 is built from 13 residues. CDR3 nucleotide sequence: TGCGCCAGCTCTAGCGCTTTTGGCTACGAGCAGTACTTC. It yields the protein CASSSAFGYEQYF.

The rearrangement uses TRBV27 and TRBJ1-3; no definite D call. Germline loops: CDR1 MNHEY, CDR2 SMNVEV (reference sequence). V was pared by 2 bases and J by 0 bases, with 5 bases between. The CDR3 is 14 amino acids. CDR3 sequence reads: CASSLPVSGNTIYF. In DNA, the CDR3 is TGTGCCAGCAGTTTACCCGTCTCTGGAAACACCATATATTTT.

The chain carries TRBV2 and TRBJ1-2; D not resolved. The germline gives CDR1 SNHLY, CDR2 FYNNEI. V was trimmed by 7 bases and J by 5 bases, leaving 11 bases between them. The CDR3 consists of 12 residues. CDR3 in DNA: TGTGCCAGCACCCCATACAGATATGGCTACACCTTC. Protein product: CASTPYRYGYTF.

This clone has more than one count but fewer than ten. The V gene is TRBV6-6, the J gene TRBJ2-1; no definite D call. CDR3 length equals 12 residues. The germline V and J ends were trimmed by 4 bases and 5 bases, with 6 bases remaining between them. The V gene's germline CDR1 is MNHNY and CDR2 SVGAGI (reference sequence). For the CDR3, the DNA is TGTGCCAGCAGTTCGCTTAACAATGAGCAGTTCTTC. Translated: CASSSLNNEQFF.

The chain is built from TRBV27 and TRBJ1-2, with 7 bases that match TRBD1. J gave up 4 bases and V 2 bases, and 7 bases lay outside the gene matches. The length of the CDR3 is 15 residues. The V gene's germline CDR1 is MNHEY and CDR2 SMNVEV (reference sequence). In nucleotides, the CDR3 is TGTGCCAGCAGTTTAGACGTGACAGGGACCTATGGCTACACCTTC. It translates to CASSLDVTGTYGYTF.

This sequence joins TRBV6-1 and TRBJ1-5; no firm D call. The CDR3 runs to 17 residues. V was cut by 3 bases and J by 5 bases, with 20 bases left in between. Germline CDR1 and CDR2: MNHNS and SASEGT. CDR3 DNA: TGTGCCAGCAGTGATTTTTCGGTTTTGACATTAGATCAGCCCCAGCATTTT. Translating gives CASSDFSVLTLDQPQHF.

V and J are TRBV25-1 and TRBJ1-1; D remains ambiguous. Deletions cut 4 bases from V and 0 bases from J, with 9 bases between. CDR3 length equals 14 residues. Germline-derived CDR1 and CDR2 are MGHDK and SYGVNS. The CDR3 reads CASSVASMNTEAFF. The CDR3 DNA follows: TGTGCCAGCAGTGTGGCTTCAATGAACACTGAAGCTTTCTTT.

The gene calls are TRBV23-1 and TRBJ2-3, with unresolved D. TRBV23-1 is placed among ORFs of uncertain function. V gave up 7 bases and J gave up 0 bases, with 20 bases separating them. The CDR3 loop spans 17 amino acids. For the CDR3, the DNA is TGCGCCAGCATTACTTTTTATGGTACGGCTAGCACAGATACGCAGTATTTT. It encodes CASITFYGTASTDTQYF.

The chain has TRBV11-2 and TRBJ2-1; TRBD1 is a possible D gene (6 bases). The ends were cut back, 0 bases at V and 4 bases at J, with 13 bases in the middle. There are 16 residues in the CDR3. Per germline, CDR1 SGHAT and CDR2 FQNNGV. CDR3 protein: CASSLEYGGQYNEQFF. CDR3 DNA: TGTGCCAGCAGCTTAGAGTATGGTGGACAGTACAATGAGCAGTTCTTC.

The CDR3 coding sequence is TGTGCCAGTAGTTCTTCCCTGGGACAGGGGAAAGAGACCCAGTACTTC. It translates to CASSSSLGQGKETQYF. The V gene is TRBV19, the J gene TRBJ2-5; 10 bases are shared with TRBD1. The CDR3 is 16 amino acids. Germline CDR1 reads LNHDA; CDR2 reads SQIVND (reference sequence). Unmatched junction bases numbered 9, after V lost 5 bases and J lost 3 bases. Variable domain in full (rest from reference TRBV19 and TRBJ2-5): DGGITQSPKYLFRKEGQNVTLSCEQNLNHDAMYWYRQDPGQGLRLIYYSQIVNDFQKGDIAEGYSVSREKKESFPLTVTSAQKNPTAFYLCASSSSLGQGKETQYFGPGTRLLVL.

The chain recombines TRBV14 with TRBJ1-2, with D unresolved. Trimming removed 4 bases from V and 9 bases from J, with 12 bases in between. There are 12 residues in the CDR3. Per germline, CDR1 SGHDN and CDR2 FVKESK. The CDR3 sequence is CASSLSGIRYTF. DNA of the CDR3: TGTGCCAGCAGCCTCTCGGGTATCCGCTACACCTTC.

CDR3 amino acids: CASSSRHESGNTIYF. Here the CDR3 DNA reads TGTGCCAGCAGCTCTAGACATGAATCTGGAAACACCATATATTTT. V gene TRBV9 combines with J gene TRBJ1-3; D gene unclear. Germline-derived CDR1 and CDR2 are SGDLS and YYNGEE. Trimming cost V 4 bases and J 1 base, with 12 bases left between them. This CDR3 comprises 15 residues.